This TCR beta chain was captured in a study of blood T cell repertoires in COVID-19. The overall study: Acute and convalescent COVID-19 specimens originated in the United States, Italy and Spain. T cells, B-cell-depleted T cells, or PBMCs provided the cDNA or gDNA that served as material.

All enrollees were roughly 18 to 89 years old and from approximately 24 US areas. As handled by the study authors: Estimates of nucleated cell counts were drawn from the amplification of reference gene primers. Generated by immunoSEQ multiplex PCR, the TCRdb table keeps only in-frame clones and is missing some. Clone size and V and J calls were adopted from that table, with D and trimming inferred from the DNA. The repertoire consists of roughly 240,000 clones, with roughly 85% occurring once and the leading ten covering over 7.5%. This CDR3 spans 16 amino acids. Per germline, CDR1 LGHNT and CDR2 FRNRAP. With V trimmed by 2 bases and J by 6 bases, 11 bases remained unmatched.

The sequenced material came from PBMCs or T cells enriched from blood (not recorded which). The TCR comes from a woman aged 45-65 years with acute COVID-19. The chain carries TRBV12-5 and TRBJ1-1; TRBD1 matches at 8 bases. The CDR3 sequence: CASGLPTNRGRAEAFF. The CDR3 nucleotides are TGTGCTAGTGGTTTGCCCACAAACAGGGGGAGAGCTGAAGCTTTCTTT.